This T cell receptor beta chain was retrieved from a study of blood T cells in healthy people across ages. Findings of the study overall: Aged donors had fewer naive CD4+ cells and lower diversity than long-lived donors.

Alongside a J-beta primer mix, a sample-barcoded 5' primer served in a second PCR lasting about 7 to 12 cycles. TCRdb re-called the 5' RACE reads through MiXCR, storing one row per CDR3 protein. The sample carries over 1.5 million distinct CDR3 sequences, around 50% recorded once. The germline gives CDR1 SNHLY, CDR2 FYNNEI. The CDR3 has 15 residues. Isolated per sample were at least 7 million PBMCs. Turning to this clonotype: What it binds is not known. One end of the junction fails to match germline, which may point to a read error.

This sequence originates from a woman aged 40-49 years in good health. The sequencing input was blood. The rearrangement uses TRBV2 and TRBJ1-1, with a weak D call TRBD1 (6 bases). As DNA, the CDR3 is TGTGTCAGCAGTGATTTGGTTAGGGGGGACACTGAAGCTTTCTTT. Protein sequence: CVSSDLVRGDTEAFF.